A selection of T cell receptor beta chains follows, all from one sample in a study of cytomegalovirus exposure and HLA in healthy donors. Assay: immunoSEQ multiplex PCR; the TCRdb copy retains only in-frame clones and omits some. Among about 59,000 clones listed, around 85% were seen once. Input material: PBMCs. These receptors were collected from a man aged 35-49 years in good health and CMV-seronegative. The CDR3 runs from the conserved cysteine through the conserved F or W. Fields, in order: clone size, CDR3 length, V gene, J gene, D gene, CDR3 protein, CDR3 DNA. The D gene is left open where the match is weak. The size of a clone is reported for some rows only, either as once, few or many, or as a class for expanded clones.

clone_size: NA
cdr3_length: 19
v_call: TRBV1
j_call: TRBJ2-3
d_call: NA
cdr3_aa: CTSSQGGAGGRLHTDTQYF
cdr3_nt: TGCACCAGCAGCCAGGGTGGGGCGGGGGGCCGACTCCACACAGATACGCAGTATTTT

clone_size: NA
cdr3_length: 15
v_call: TRBV13
j_call: TRBJ1-1
d_call: TRBD1
cdr3_aa: CASSSSTGVNTEAFF
cdr3_nt: TGTGCCAGCAGCTCCTCGACAGGGGTGAACACTGAAGCTTTCTTT

clone_size: few
cdr3_length: 15
v_call: TRBV30
j_call: TRBJ1-1
d_call: NA
cdr3_aa: CAWSPTQGRGTEAFF
cdr3_nt: TGTGCCTGGAGTCCAACTCAGGGGAGAGGCACTGAAGCTTTCTTT

clone_size: NA
cdr3_length: 15
v_call: TRBV11-2
j_call: TRBJ1-6
d_call: NA
cdr3_aa: CASSRGGTYNSPLHF
cdr3_nt: TGTGCCAGCAGCCGAGGAGGGACCTATAATTCACCCCTCCACTTT

clone_size: NA
cdr3_length: 18
v_call: TRBV2
j_call: TRBJ2-6
d_call: TRBD1
cdr3_aa: CASRERQGWGSGANVLTF
cdr3_nt: TGTGCCAGCAGAGAAAGACAGGGCTGGGGGTCTGGGGCCAACGTCCTGACTTTC

clone_size: NA
cdr3_length: 15
v_call: TRBV11-2
j_call: TRBJ2-3
d_call: TRBD1
cdr3_aa: CASSLQQGAPGTQYF
cdr3_nt: TGTGCCAGCAGCTTACAACAGGGGGCTCCCGGTACGCAGTATTTT

clone_size: NA
cdr3_length: 18
v_call: TRBV14
j_call: TRBJ2-6
d_call: TRBD1
cdr3_aa: CASSRTGQGHSGANVLTF
cdr3_nt: TGTGCCAGCAGCCGGACTGGACAGGGGCACTCTGGGGCCAACGTCCTGACTTTC

clone_size: NA
cdr3_length: 13
v_call: TRBV15
j_call: TRBJ2-7
d_call: NA
cdr3_aa: CATSRELLYEQYF
cdr3_nt: TGTGCCACCAGCAGAGAGCTACTCTACGAGCAGTACTTC

clone_size: once
cdr3_length: 15
v_call: TRBV5-1
j_call: TRBJ2-1
d_call: TRBD2
cdr3_aa: CASSHSGSSYNEQFF
cdr3_nt: TGCGCCAGCAGCCATAGCGGGAGCTCCTACAATGAGCAGTTCTTC

clone_size: NA
cdr3_length: 18
v_call: TRBV11-2
j_call: TRBJ2-3
d_call: TRBD2
cdr3_aa: CASSIGTSGGALVDTQYF
cdr3_nt: TGTGCCAGCAGCATTGGGACTAGCGGGGGGGCTCTCGTAGATACGCAGTATTTT

clone_size: NA
cdr3_length: 15
v_call: TRBV5-3
j_call: TRBJ2-7
d_call: TRBD2
cdr3_aa: CARSLVRGGGYEQYF
cdr3_nt: TGTGCCAGAAGCTTGGTCCGCGGGGGGGGCTACGAGCAGTACTTC

clone_size: NA
cdr3_length: 16
v_call: TRBV5-1
j_call: TRBJ2-5
d_call: TRBD2
cdr3_aa: CASSLAPTSGGETQYF
cdr3_nt: TGCGCCAGCAGCTTGGCCCCGACTAGCGGGGGGGAGACCCAGTACTTC

clone_size: NA
cdr3_length: 16
v_call: TRBV5-4
j_call: TRBJ2-2
d_call: TRBD1
cdr3_aa: CASSSGTGGGTGELFF
cdr3_nt: TGTGCCAGCAGCTCGGGGACAGGGGGTGGCACCGGGGAGCTGTTTTTT

clone_size: once
cdr3_length: 17
v_call: TRBV5-1
j_call: TRBJ1-2
d_call: NA
cdr3_aa: CASSLGLGPGKAYGYTF
cdr3_nt: TGCGCCAGCAGCTTGGGTCTTGGGCCAGGGAAAGCCTATGGCTACACCTTC

clone_size: NA
cdr3_length: 15
v_call: TRBV5-6
j_call: TRBJ2-5
d_call: TRBD1
cdr3_aa: CASSLGQGVLETQYF
cdr3_nt: TGTGCCAGCAGCCTAGGACAGGGGGTGTTAGAGACCCAGTACTTC

clone_size: NA
cdr3_length: 15
v_call: TRBV30
j_call: TRBJ2-3
d_call: TRBD2
cdr3_aa: CAWSKLAGATDTQYF
cdr3_nt: TGTGCCTGGAGCAAACTAGCGGGGGCCACAGATACGCAGTATTTT

clone_size: NA
cdr3_length: 14
v_call: TRBV6-5
j_call: TRBJ1-1
d_call: NA
cdr3_aa: CASKEAPVNTEAFF
cdr3_nt: TGTGCCAGCAAGGAGGCCCCGGTGAACACTGAAGCTTTCTTT

clone_size: once
cdr3_length: 15
v_call: TRBV11-2
j_call: TRBJ2-1
d_call: TRBD2
cdr3_aa: CASSLSSGGYNEQFF
cdr3_nt: TGTGCCAGCAGCTTATCCAGCGGGGGATACAATGAGCAGTTCTTC

clone_size: few
cdr3_length: 15
v_call: TRBV11-2
j_call: TRBJ1-4
d_call: NA
cdr3_aa: CASSPTAGRREKLFF
cdr3_nt: TGTGCCAGCAGCCCTACCGCGGGGAGGCGAGAAAAACTGTTTTTT

clone_size: NA
cdr3_length: 16
v_call: TRBV27
j_call: TRBJ2-1
d_call: TRBD1
cdr3_aa: CASSFSGTGSGYPWFF
cdr3_nt: TGTGCCAGCAGTTTCTCCGGGACAGGGTCGGGGTATCCTTGGTTCTTC

clone_size: NA
cdr3_length: 15
v_call: TRBV5-4
j_call: TRBJ1-1
d_call: TRBD1
cdr3_aa: CASSLAPDRVTEAFF
cdr3_nt: TGTGCCAGCAGCTTGGCCCCGGACAGGGTCACTGAAGCTTTCTTT

clone_size: NA
cdr3_length: 14
v_call: TRBV30
j_call: TRBJ1-5
d_call: TRBD1
cdr3_aa: CAWSFGQGTQPQHF
cdr3_nt: TGTGCCTGGAGTTTCGGACAGGGGACTCAGCCCCAGCATTTT

clone_size: NA
cdr3_length: 15
v_call: TRBV9
j_call: TRBJ1-3
d_call: NA
cdr3_aa: CASSPPAAGRNTIYF
cdr3_nt: TGTGCCAGCAGCCCGCCCGCGGCAGGGAGAAACACCATATATTTT

clone_size: NA
cdr3_length: 16
v_call: TRBV14
j_call: TRBJ2-3
d_call: TRBD2
cdr3_aa: CASSQNSGGIRDTQYF
cdr3_nt: TGTGCCAGCAGCCAAAACAGCGGGGGAATAAGAGATACGCAGTATTTT

clone_size: NA
cdr3_length: 13
v_call: TRBV29-1
j_call: TRBJ2-1
d_call: TRBD2
cdr3_aa: CSVESGGKDEQFF
cdr3_nt: TGCAGCGTTGAATCGGGGGGTAAGGATGAGCAGTTCTTC

clone_size: few
cdr3_length: 16
v_call: TRBV28
j_call: TRBJ2-2
d_call: NA
cdr3_aa: CASSLFDRLNTGELFF
cdr3_nt: TGTGCCAGCAGTCTATTCGACAGGTTGAACACCGGGGAGCTGTTTTTT

clone_size: NA
cdr3_length: 16
v_call: TRBV5-1
j_call: TRBJ1-5
d_call: NA
cdr3_aa: CASSPLPGGSNQPQHF
cdr3_nt: TGCGCCAGCAGCCCTCTTCCGGGGGGTTCCAATCAGCCCCAGCATTTT

clone_size: NA
cdr3_length: 18
v_call: TRBV7-2
j_call: TRBJ2-3
d_call: TRBD1
cdr3_aa: CASSGGQGITFRTDTQYF
cdr3_nt: TGTGCCAGCAGCGGGGGACAGGGAATAACCTTTCGCACAGATACGCAGTATTTT

clone_size: NA
cdr3_length: 18
v_call: TRBV15
j_call: TRBJ1-2
d_call: NA
cdr3_aa: CATSRDTNRAVGRGGYTF
cdr3_nt: TGTGCCACCAGCAGAGATACGAACCGTGCCGTGGGTCGGGGGGGCTACACCTTC

clone_size: NA
cdr3_length: 13
v_call: TRBV7-2
j_call: TRBJ2-7
d_call: NA
cdr3_aa: CASSRWGPYEQYF
cdr3_nt: TGTGCCAGCTCCCGTTGGGGGCCCTACGAGCAGTACTTC

clone_size: NA
cdr3_length: 15
v_call: TRBV15
j_call: TRBJ1-1
d_call: NA
cdr3_aa: CATSRDRGPTSPAFF
cdr3_nt: TGTGCCACCAGCAGAGATAGGGGTCCAACTTCCCCCGCTTTCTTT

clone_size: NA
cdr3_length: 15
v_call: TRBV2
j_call: TRBJ2-1
d_call: TRBD2
cdr3_aa: CASSKLAGGNNEQFF
cdr3_nt: TGTGCCAGCAGTAAACTAGCGGGGGGGAACAATGAGCAGTTCTTC

clone_size: NA
cdr3_length: 14
v_call: TRBV2
j_call: TRBJ1-6
d_call: TRBD1
cdr3_aa: CASSLDRGGAPLHF
cdr3_nt: TGTGCCAGCAGTCTGGACAGGGGTGGTGCACCCCTCCACTTT

clone_size: few
cdr3_length: 17
v_call: TRBV11-2
j_call: TRBJ2-2
d_call: TRBD2
cdr3_aa: CASSPRRLAGGTGELFF
cdr3_nt: TGTGCCAGCAGCCCGAGAAGGCTAGCGGGGGGAACCGGGGAGCTGTTTTTT

clone_size: NA
cdr3_length: 16
v_call: TRBV15
j_call: TRBJ1-6
d_call: NA
cdr3_aa: CATSRAGAGVNSPLHF
cdr3_nt: TGTGCCACCAGCAGAGCGGGCGCAGGGGTGAATTCACCCCTCCACTTT

clone_size: NA
cdr3_length: 15
v_call: TRBV30
j_call: TRBJ1-2
d_call: TRBD1
cdr3_aa: CARRLTPGQGFGYTF
cdr3_nt: TGTGCCCGGAGGCTAACTCCGGGACAGGGCTTTGGCTACACCTTC

clone_size: NA
cdr3_length: 12
v_call: TRBV10-3
j_call: TRBJ1-1
d_call: TRBD1
cdr3_aa: CAIRTGGTEAFF
cdr3_nt: TGTGCCATCAGGACAGGGGGCACTGAAGCTTTCTTT

clone_size: NA
cdr3_length: 16
v_call: TRBV27
j_call: TRBJ1-3
d_call: NA
cdr3_aa: CASSPTLQGTGNTIYF
cdr3_nt: TGTGCCAGCAGTCCGACTCTACAGGGAACTGGAAACACCATATATTTT

clone_size: few
cdr3_length: 12
v_call: TRBV10-3
j_call: TRBJ1-5
d_call: TRBD1
cdr3_aa: CAIGQGAQPQHF
cdr3_nt: TGTGCCATCGGGCAGGGGGCCCAGCCCCAGCATTTT

clone_size: NA
cdr3_length: 15
v_call: TRBV4-3
j_call: TRBJ2-3
d_call: NA
cdr3_aa: CASSQGTGNTDTQYF
cdr3_nt: TGCGCCAGCAGCCAAGGTACAGGGAACACAGATACGCAGTATTTT

clone_size: NA
cdr3_length: 14
v_call: TRBV7-6
j_call: TRBJ2-7
d_call: TRBD1
cdr3_aa: CASSPRQGGYEQYF
cdr3_nt: TGTGCCAGCAGCCCCCGACAGGGCGGCTACGAGCAGTACTTC

clone_size: NA
cdr3_length: 14
v_call: TRBV27
j_call: TRBJ1-4
d_call: NA
cdr3_aa: CATRRASTNEKLFF
cdr3_nt: TGTGCCACCCGAAGAGCCTCAACTAATGAAAAACTGTTTTTT

clone_size: NA
cdr3_length: 18
v_call: TRBV9
j_call: TRBJ2-6
d_call: NA
cdr3_aa: CASSVEGQLGAGANVLTF
cdr3_nt: TGTGCCAGCAGCGTAGAAGGGCAGCTCGGGGCTGGGGCCAACGTCCTGACTTTC

clone_size: NA
cdr3_length: 11
v_call: TRBV20-1
j_call: TRBJ2-1
d_call: TRBD2
cdr3_aa: CSAEDGGALFF
cdr3_nt: TGCAGTGCTGAGGACGGGGGGGCCTTGTTCTTC

clone_size: NA
cdr3_length: 15
v_call: TRBV6-5
j_call: TRBJ1-5
d_call: NA
cdr3_aa: CASSYSQGMNQPQHF
cdr3_nt: TGTGCCAGCAGTTACAGCCAGGGGATGAATCAGCCCCAGCATTTT

clone_size: NA
cdr3_length: 15
v_call: TRBV11-2
j_call: TRBJ2-1
d_call: NA
cdr3_aa: CASSPGLRTYNEQFF
cdr3_nt: TGTGCCAGCAGCCCGGGACTTCGAACCTACAATGAGCAGTTCTTC

clone_size: once
cdr3_length: 14
v_call: TRBV11-3
j_call: TRBJ2-5
d_call: TRBD1
cdr3_aa: CASSTRQGRETQYF
cdr3_nt: TGTGCCAGCAGCACCCGACAGGGGAGGGAGACCCAGTACTTC

clone_size: NA
cdr3_length: 14
v_call: TRBV6-1
j_call: TRBJ2-5
d_call: TRBD1
cdr3_aa: CASSAGTGAETQYF
cdr3_nt: TGTGCCAGCAGTGCCGGGACAGGGGCTGAGACCCAGTACTTC

clone_size: NA
cdr3_length: 16
v_call: TRBV6-5
j_call: TRBJ2-2
d_call: TRBD2
cdr3_aa: CASSYSAGVYTGELFF
cdr3_nt: TGTGCCAGCAGTTACTCGGCGGGGGTGTACACCGGGGAGCTGTTTTTT

clone_size: NA
cdr3_length: 15
v_call: TRBV5-1
j_call: TRBJ1-1
d_call: NA
cdr3_aa: CASSLAGTANTEAFF
cdr3_nt: TGCGCCAGCAGCTTGGCCGGAACAGCTAACACTGAAGCTTTCTTT

clone_size: once
cdr3_length: 14
v_call: TRBV7-2
j_call: TRBJ2-5
d_call: NA
cdr3_aa: CASTGRGAKETQYF
cdr3_nt: TGTGCCAGCACCGGGCGCGGGGCCAAAGAGACCCAGTACTTC

clone_size: NA
cdr3_length: 15
v_call: TRBV4-3
j_call: TRBJ2-3
d_call: TRBD1
cdr3_aa: CASSQGTGDTDTQYF
cdr3_nt: TGCGCCAGCAGCCAAGGCACAGGGGACACAGATACGCAGTATTTT

clone_size: NA
cdr3_length: 20
v_call: TRBV28
j_call: TRBJ2-2
d_call: NA
cdr3_aa: CASRSSPPWGRGENTGELFF
cdr3_nt: TGTGCCAGCAGGTCCTCCCCGCCATGGGGGCGCGGTGAGAACACCGGGGAGCTGTTTTTT